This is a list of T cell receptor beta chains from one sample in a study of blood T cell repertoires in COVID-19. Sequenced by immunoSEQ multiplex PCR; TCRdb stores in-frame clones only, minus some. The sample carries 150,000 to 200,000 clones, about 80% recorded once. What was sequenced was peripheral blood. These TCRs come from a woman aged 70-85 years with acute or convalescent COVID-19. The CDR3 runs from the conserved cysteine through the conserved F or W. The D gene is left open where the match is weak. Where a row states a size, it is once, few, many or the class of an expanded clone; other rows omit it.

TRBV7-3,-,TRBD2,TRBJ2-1,CASSLRLAGNNEQFF,TGTGCCAGCAGCTTAAGATTAGCGGGGAACAATGAGCAGTTCTTC
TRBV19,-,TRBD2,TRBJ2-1,CASSPSTSGSPVGPGNEQFF,TGTGCCAGTAGTCCTTCGACTAGCGGGAGTCCGGTGGGCCCTGGCAATGAGCAGTTCTTC
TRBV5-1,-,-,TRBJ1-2,CASNRGSGLYGYTF,TGCGCCAGCAACCGTGGGTCAGGACTCTATGGCTACACCTTC
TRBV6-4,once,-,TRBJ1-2,CASSDGHYGYTF,TGTGCCAGCAGTGACGGGCATTATGGCTACACCTTC
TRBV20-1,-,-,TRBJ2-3,CSASRRVGTDTQYF,TGCAGTGCTAGTCGGCGAGTCGGGACAGATACGCAGTATTTT
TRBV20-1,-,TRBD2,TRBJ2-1,CSASQISGRAIPIQFF,TGCAGTGCTAGTCAGATTAGCGGGAGGGCCATCCCAATTCAGTTCTTC
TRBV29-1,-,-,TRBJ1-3,CSVDRVGGRNTIYF,TGCAGCGTTGATAGAGTAGGGGGAAGAAACACCATATATTTT
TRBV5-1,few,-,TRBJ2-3,CASSFDRGTDTQYF,TGCGCCAGCAGCTTCGACCGGGGGACAGATACGCAGTATTTT
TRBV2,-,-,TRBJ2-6,CASKSVTDPSGANVLTF,TGTGCCAGCAAATCTGTGACAGACCCCTCTGGGGCCAACGTCCTGACTTTC
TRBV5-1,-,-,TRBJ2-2,CASSSAEGVDTGELFF,TGCGCCAGCAGCTCGGCCGAGGGGGTTGATACCGGGGAGCTGTTTTTT
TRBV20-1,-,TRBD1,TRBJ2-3,CSASVDRDPQYF,TGCAGTGCTAGTGTAGACAGGGATCCGCAGTATTTT
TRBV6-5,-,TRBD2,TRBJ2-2,CASGGRRGTGELFF,TGTGCCAGCGGCGGGAGGCGTGGCACCGGGGAGCTGTTTTTT
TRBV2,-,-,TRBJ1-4,CATAVGTTGEKLFF,TGTGCCACCGCGGTGGGGACAACTGGAGAAAAACTGTTTTTT
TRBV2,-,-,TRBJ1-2,CASRGTEYTF,TGTGCCAGCAGGGGGACTGAATACACCTTC
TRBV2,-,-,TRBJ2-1,CASRGLNEQFF,TGTGCCAGCAGGGGACTGAATGAGCAGTTCTTC
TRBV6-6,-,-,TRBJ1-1,CATQYPRDFNTEAFF,TGTGCCACCCAATACCCGAGAGACTTCAACACTGAAGCTTTCTTT
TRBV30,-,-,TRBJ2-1,CAWSAGFSYNEQFF,TGTGCCTGGTCTGCGGGGTTCTCCTACAATGAGCAGTTCTTC
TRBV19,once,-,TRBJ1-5,CASRLAGEYQPQHF,TGTGCCAGTAGGTTGGCAGGGGAGTATCAGCCCCAGCATTTT